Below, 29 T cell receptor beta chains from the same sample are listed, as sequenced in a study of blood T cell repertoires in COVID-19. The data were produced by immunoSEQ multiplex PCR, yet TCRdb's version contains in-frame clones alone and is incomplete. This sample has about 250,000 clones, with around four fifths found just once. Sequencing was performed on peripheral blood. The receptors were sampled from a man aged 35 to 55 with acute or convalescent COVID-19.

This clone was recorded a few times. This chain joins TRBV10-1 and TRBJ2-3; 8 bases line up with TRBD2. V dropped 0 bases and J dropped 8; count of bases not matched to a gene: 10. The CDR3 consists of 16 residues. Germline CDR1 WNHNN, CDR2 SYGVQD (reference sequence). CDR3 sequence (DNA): TGCGCCAGCAGTGAGTCGAAGAGCGGGAGAAGTAGTACGCAGTATTTT. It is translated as CASSESKSGRSSTQYF.

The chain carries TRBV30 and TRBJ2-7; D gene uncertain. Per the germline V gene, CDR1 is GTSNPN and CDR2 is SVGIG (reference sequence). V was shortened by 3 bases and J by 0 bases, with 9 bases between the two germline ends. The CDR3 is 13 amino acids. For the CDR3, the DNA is TGTGCCTGGAGCGACTTGAGCTCCTACGAGCAGTACTTC. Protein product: CAWSDLSSYEQYF.

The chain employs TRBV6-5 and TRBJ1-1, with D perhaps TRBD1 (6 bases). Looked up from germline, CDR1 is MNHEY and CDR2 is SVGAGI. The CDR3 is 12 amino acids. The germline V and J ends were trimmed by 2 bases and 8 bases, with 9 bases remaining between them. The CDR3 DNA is TGTGCCAGCAGTTACATCAGGGGAGAAGCTTTCTTT. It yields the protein CASSYIRGEAFF.

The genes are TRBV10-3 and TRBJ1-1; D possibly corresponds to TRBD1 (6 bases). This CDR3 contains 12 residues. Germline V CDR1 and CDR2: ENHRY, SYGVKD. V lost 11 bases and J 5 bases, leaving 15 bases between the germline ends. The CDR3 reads CAAGEGGTEAFF. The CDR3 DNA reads TGTGCCGCCGGGGAGGGGGGGACTGAAGCTTTCTTT.

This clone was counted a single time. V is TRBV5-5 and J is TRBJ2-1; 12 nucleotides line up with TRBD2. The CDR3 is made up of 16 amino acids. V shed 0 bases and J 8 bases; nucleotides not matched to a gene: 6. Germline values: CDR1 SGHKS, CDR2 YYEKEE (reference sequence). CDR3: CASSLVTSGRRDEQFF. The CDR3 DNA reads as TGTGCCAGCAGCTTGGTAACTAGCGGGAGGCGGGATGAGCAGTTCTTC.

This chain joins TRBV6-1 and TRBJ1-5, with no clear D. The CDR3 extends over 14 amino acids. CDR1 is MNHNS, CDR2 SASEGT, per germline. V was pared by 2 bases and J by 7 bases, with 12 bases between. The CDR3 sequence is CASSEYGERQPQHF. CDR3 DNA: TGTGCCAGCAGTGAATATGGGGAGCGACAGCCCCAGCATTTT.

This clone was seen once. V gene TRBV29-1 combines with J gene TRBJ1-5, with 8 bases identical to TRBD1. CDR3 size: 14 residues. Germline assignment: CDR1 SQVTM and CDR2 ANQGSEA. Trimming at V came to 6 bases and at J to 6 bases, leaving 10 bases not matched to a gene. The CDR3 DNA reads TGCAGCGTGGGGACCCAGGGGGCAGGTCAGCCCCAGCATTTT. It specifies CSVGTQGAGQPQHF. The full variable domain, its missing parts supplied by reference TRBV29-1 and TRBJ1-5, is SAVISQKPSRDICQRGTSLTIQCQVDSQVTMMFWYRQQPGQSLTLIATANQGSEATYESGFVIDKFPISRPNLTFSTLTVSNMSPEDSSIYLCSVGTQGAGQPQHFGDGTRLSIL.

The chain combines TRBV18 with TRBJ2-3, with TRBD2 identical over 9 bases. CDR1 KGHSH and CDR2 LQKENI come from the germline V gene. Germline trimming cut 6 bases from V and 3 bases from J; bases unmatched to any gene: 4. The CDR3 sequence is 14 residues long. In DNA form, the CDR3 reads TGTGCCAGCTCTCTTGCGGGAGGGACAGATACGCAGTATTTT. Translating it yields CASSLAGGTDTQYF.

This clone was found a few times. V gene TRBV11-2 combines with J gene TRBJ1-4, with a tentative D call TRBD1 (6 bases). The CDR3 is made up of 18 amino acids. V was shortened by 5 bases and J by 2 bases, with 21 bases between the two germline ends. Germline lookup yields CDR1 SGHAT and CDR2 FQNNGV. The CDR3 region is CASSPTYREGATNEKLFF. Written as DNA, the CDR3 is TGTGCCAGCAGCCCGACTTACAGGGAAGGGGCGACTAATGAAAAACTGTTTTTT.

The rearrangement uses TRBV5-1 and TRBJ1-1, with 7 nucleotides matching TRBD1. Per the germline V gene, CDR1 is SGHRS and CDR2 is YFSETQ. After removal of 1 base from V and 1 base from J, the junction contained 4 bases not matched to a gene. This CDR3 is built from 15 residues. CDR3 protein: CASSLLTGRNTEAFF. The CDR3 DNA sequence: TGCGCCAGCAGCTTGTTGACAGGGCGGAACACTGAAGCTTTCTTT.

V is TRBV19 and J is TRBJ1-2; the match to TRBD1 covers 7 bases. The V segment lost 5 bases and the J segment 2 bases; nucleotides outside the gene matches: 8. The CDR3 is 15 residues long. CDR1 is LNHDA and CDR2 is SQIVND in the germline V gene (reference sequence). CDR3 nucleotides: TGTGCCAGTAGTGGACGACAGGGAGGAAACTATGGCTACACCTTC. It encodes CASSGRQGGNYGYTF.

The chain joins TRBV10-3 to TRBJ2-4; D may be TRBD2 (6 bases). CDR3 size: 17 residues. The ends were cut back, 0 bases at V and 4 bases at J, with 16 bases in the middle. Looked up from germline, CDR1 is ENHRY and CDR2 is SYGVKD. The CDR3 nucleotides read TGTGCCATCAGTGAGTCGATGGTAGCGGTCGTTAAAAACATTCAGTACTTC. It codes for CAISESMVAVVKNIQYF.

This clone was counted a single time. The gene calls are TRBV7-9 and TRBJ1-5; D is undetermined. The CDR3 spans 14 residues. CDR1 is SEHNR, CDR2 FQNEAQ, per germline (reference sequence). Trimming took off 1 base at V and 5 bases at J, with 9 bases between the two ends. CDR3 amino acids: CASSLGQRDQPQHF. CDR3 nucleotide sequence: TGTGCCAGCAGCTTAGGGCAGAGGGATCAGCCCCAGCATTTT.

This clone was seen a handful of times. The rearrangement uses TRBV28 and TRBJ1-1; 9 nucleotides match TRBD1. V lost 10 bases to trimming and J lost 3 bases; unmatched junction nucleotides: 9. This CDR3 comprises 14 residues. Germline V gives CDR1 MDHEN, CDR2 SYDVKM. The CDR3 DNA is TGTGCCACCGTACGGGACAGGGCCGACACTGAAGCTTTCTTT. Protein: CATVRDRADTEAFF.

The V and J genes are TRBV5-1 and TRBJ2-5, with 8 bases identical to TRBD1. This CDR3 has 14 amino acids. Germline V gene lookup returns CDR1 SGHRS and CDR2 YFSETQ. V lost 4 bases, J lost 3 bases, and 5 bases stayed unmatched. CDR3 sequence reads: CASSPMTGEETQYF. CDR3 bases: TGCGCCAGCAGCCCTATGACAGGGGAAGAGACCCAGTACTTC.

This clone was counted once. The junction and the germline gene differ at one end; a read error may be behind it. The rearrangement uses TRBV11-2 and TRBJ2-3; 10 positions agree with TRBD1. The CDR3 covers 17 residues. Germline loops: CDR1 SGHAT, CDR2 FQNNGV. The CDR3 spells CASSLDRGLFYTDTQYF. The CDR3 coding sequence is TGTGCCAGCAGCCTAGACAGGGGGCTCTTTTACACAGATACGCAGTATTTT. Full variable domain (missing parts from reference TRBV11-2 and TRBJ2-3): EAGVAQSPRYKIIEKRQSVAFWCNPISGHATLYWYQQILGQGPKLLIQFQNNGVVDDSQLPKDRFSAERLKGVDSTLKIQPAKLEDSAVYLCASSLDRGLFYTDTQYFGPGTRLTVL.

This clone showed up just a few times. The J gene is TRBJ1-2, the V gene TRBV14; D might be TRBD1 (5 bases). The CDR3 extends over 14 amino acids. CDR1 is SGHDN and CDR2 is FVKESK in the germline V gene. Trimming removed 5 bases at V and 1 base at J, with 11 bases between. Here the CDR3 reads CASSKGRSNYGYTF. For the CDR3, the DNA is TGTGCCAGCAGCAAGGGGAGGAGTAACTATGGCTACACCTTC.

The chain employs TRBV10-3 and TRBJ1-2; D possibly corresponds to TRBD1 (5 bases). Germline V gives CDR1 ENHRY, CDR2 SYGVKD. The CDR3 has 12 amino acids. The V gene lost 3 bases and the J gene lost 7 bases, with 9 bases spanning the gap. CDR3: CAISDWGVGYTF. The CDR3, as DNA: TGTGCCATCAGTGATTGGGGGGTTGGCTACACCTTC.

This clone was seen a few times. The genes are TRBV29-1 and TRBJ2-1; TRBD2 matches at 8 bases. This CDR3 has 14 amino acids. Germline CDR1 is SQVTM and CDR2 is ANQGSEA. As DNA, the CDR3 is TGCAGGAAGGTGCGGGAGGAGTCCTACAATGAGCAGTTCTTC. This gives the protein CRKVREESYNEQFF.

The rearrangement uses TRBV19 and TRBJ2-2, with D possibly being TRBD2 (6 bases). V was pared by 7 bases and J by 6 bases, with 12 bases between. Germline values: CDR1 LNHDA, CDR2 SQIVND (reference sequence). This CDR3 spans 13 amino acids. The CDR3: CASKSREAGELFF. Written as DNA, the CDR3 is TGTGCCAGTAAAAGCAGGGAGGCCGGGGAGCTGTTTTTT.

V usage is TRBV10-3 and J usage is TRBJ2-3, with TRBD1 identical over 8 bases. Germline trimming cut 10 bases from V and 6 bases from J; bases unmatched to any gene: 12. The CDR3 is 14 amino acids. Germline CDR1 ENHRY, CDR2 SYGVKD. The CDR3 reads CATAVQGAQDTQYF. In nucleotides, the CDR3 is TGTGCCACTGCTGTCCAGGGGGCGCAGGATACGCAGTATTTT.

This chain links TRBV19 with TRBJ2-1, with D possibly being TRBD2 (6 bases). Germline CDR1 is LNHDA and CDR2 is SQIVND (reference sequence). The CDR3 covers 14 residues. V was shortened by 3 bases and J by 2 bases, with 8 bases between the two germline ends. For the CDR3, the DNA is TGTGCCAGTAGTATGGCGGGAACCTACAATGAGCAGTTCTTC. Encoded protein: CASSMAGTYNEQFF.

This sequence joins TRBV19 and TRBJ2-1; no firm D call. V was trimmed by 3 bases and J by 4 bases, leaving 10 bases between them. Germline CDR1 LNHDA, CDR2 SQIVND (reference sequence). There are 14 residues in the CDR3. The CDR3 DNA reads TGTGCCAGTAGTATCCAACGAGTTTACAATGAGCAGTTCTTC. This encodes CASSIQRVYNEQFF.

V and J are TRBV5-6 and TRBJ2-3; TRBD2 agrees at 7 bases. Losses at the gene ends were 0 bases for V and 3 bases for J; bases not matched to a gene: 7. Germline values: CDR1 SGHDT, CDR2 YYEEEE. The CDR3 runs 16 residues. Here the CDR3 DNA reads TGTGCCAGCAGCTTGGATAGGATAGCGGGTACAGATACGCAGTATTTT. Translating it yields CASSLDRIAGTDTQYF. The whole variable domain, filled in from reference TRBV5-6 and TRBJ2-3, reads DAGVTQSPTHLIKTRGQQVTLRCSPKSGHDTVSWYQQALGQGPQFIFQYYEEEERQRGNFPDRFSGHQFPNYSSELNVNALLLGDSALYLCASSLDRIAGTDTQYFGPGTRLTVL.

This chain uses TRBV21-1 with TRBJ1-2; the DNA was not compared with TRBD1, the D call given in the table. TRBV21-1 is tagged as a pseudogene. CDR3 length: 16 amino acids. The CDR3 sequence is CASSSVAQDSSYGYTF. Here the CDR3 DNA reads TGTGCCAGCAGTTCTGTAGCCCAGGACAGCTCGTATGGCTACACCTTC.

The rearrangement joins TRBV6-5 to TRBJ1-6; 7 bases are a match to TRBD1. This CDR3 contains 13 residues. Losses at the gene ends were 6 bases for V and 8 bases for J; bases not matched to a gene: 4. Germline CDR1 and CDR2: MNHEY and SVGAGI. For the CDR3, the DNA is TGTGCCAGCAGGACAGGGACGGATTCACCCCTCCACTTT. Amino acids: CASRTGTDSPLHF.

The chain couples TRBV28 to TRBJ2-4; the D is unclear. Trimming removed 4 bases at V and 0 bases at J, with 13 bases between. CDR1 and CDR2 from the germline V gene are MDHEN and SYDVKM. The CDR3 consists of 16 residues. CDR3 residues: CASSSNLLLAKNIQYF. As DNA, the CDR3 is TGTGCCAGCAGTTCGAATCTGTTACTAGCCAAAAACATTCAGTACTTC.

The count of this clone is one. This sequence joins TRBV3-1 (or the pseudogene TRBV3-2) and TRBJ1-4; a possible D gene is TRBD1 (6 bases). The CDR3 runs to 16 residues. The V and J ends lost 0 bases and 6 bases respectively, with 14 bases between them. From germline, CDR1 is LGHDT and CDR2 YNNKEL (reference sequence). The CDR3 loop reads CASSQEGAGLDEKLFF. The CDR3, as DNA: TGTGCCAGCAGCCAAGAGGGGGCAGGGTTGGATGAAAAACTGTTTTTT.

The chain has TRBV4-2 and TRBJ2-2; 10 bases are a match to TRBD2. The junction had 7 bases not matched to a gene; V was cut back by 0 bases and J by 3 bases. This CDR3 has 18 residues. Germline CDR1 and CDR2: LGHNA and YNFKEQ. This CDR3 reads CASSQEILLAGDTGELFF. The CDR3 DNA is TGTGCCAGCAGCCAAGAAATTCTGCTAGCGGGAGACACCGGGGAGCTGTTTTTT.